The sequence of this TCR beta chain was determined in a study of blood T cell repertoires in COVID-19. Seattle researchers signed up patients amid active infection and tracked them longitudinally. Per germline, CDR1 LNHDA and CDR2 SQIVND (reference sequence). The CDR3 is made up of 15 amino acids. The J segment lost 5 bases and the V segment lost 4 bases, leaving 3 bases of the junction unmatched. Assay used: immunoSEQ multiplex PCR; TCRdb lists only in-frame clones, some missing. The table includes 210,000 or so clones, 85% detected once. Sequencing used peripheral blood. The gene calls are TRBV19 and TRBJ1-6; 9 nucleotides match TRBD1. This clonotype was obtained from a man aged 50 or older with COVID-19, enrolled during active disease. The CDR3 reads CASSTTGGNNSPLHF. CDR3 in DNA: TGTGCCAGTAGTACTACAGGGGGCAATAATTCACCCCTCCACTTT.